This TCR beta chain was sequenced during a study of cytomegalovirus exposure and HLA in healthy donors. V shed 4 bases and J 7 bases; nucleotides not matched to a gene: 3. Germline CDR1 and CDR2: MNHNY and SVGAGI (reference sequence). This CDR3 has 14 residues. PCR involved 60 Vbeta and 13 Jbeta primers. Sequencing was performed with immunoSEQ multiplex PCR; in TCRdb, only in-frame clones are kept and a portion is missing. The repertoire holds roughly 100,000 clones, with about 80% as singletons. The sequenced material came from PBMCs. V usage is TRBV6-6 and J usage is TRBJ2-2, with 10 bases identical to TRBD2. This sequence was found in a man aged 50-59 years in good health and CMV-seropositive. The CDR3 bases are TGTGCCAGCAGTTGGACTAGCGGAAGCGGGGAGCTGTTTTTT. Translation: CASSWTSGSGELFF.